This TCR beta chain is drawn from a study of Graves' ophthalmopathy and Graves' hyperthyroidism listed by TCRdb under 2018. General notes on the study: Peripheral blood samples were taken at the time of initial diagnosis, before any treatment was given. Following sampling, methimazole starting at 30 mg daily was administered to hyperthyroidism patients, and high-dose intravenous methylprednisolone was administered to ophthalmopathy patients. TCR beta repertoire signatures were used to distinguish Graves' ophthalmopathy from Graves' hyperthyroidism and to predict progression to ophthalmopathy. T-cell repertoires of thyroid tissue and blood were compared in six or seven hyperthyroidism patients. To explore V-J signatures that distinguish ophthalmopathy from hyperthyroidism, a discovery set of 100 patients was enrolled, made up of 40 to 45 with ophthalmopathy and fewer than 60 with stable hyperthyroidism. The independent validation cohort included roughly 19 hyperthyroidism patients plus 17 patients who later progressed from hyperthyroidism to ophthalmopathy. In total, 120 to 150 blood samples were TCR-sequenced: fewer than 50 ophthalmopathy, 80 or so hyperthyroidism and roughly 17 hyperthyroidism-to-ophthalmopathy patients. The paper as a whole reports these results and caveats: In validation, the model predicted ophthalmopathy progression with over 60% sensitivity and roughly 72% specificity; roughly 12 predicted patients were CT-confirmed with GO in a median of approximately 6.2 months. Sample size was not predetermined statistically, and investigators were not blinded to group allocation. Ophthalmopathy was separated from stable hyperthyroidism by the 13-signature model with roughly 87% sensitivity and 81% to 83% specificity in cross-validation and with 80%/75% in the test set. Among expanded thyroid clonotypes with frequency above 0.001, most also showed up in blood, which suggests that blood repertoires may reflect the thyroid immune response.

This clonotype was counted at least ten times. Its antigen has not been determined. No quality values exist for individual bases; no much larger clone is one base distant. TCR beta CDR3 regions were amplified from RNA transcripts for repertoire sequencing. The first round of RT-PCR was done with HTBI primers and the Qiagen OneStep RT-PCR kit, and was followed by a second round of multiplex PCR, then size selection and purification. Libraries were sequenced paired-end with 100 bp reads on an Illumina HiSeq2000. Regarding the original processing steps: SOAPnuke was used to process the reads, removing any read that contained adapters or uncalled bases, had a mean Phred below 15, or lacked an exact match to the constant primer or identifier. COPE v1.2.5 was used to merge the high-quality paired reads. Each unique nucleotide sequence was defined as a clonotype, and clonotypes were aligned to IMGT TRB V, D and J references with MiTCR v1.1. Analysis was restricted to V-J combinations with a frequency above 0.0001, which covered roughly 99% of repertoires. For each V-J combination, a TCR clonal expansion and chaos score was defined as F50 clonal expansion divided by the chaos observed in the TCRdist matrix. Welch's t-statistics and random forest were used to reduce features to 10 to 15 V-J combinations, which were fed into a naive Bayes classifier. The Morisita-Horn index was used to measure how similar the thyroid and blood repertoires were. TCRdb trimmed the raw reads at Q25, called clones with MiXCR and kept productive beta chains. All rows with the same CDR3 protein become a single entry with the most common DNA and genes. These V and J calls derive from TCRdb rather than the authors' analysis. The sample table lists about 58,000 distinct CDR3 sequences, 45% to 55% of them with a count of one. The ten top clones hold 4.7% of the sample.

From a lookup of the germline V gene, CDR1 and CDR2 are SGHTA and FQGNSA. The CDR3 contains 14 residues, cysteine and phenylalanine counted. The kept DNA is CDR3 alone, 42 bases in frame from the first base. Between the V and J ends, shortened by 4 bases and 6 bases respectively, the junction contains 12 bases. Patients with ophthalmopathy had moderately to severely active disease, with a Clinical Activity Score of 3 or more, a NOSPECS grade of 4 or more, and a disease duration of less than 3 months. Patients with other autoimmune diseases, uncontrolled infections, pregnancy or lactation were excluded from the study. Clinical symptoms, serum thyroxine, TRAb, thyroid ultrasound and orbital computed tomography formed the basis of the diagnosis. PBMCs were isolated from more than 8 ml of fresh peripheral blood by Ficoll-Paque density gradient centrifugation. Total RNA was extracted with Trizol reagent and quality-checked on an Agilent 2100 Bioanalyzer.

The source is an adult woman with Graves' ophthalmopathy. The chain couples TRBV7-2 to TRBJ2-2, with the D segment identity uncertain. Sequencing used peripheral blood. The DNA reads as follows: TGTGCCAGCAGCTCTTCCGTGGTGGCCGGGGAGCTGTTTTTT. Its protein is CASSSSVVAGELFF. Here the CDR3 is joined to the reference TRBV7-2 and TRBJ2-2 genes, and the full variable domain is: GAGVSQSPSNKVTEKGKDVELRCDPISGHTALYWYRQSLGQGLEFLIYFQGNSAPDKSGLPSDRFSAERTGGSVSTLTIQRTQQEDSAVYLCASSSSVVAGELFFGEGSRLTVL.